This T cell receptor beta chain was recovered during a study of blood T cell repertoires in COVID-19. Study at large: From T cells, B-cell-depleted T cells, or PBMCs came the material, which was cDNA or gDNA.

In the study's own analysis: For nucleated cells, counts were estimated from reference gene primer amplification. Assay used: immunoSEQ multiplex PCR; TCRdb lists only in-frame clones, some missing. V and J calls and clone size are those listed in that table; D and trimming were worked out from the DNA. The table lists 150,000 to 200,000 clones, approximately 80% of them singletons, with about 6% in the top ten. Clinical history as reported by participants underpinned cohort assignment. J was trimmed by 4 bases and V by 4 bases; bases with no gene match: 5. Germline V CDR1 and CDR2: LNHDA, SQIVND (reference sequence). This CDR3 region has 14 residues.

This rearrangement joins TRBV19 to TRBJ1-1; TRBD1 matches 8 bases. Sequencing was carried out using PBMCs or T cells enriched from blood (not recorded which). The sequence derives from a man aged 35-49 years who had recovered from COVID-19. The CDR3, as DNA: TGTGCCAGTAGTACCTTACAGGGGGTCACTGAAGCTTTCTTT. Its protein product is CASSTLQGVTEAFF.